Below are 8 T cell receptor beta chains sequenced from a single sample in a study of circulating and synovial CD4+ cells in juvenile arthritis. The assay was immunoSEQ multiplex PCR, and TCRdb's table has in-frame clones only and misses some. The repertoire holds about 36,000 clones, about 94% seen once, with 0.7% in the top ten. Specimen: CD4+ T cells from blood. These receptors were taken from a human donor with juvenile idiopathic arthritis.

This chain connects TRBV11-1 to TRBJ2-3; 7 bases fit TRBD1. The CDR3 runs 14 residues. With V trimmed by 3 bases and J by 14 bases, 14 bases remained unmatched. Germline loops: CDR1 SGHAT, CDR2 FQDESV (reference sequence). The CDR3: CASSFATRDSGLYF. CDR3 coding DNA: TGTGCCAGCAGCTTTGCAACCCGGGACAGTGGCCTGTATTTT.

V and J are TRBV5-1 and TRBJ2-7, with D tentatively TRBD1 (5 bases). This CDR3 has 12 residues. CDR1 and CDR2 from the germline V gene are SGHRS and YFSETQ. Deletions cut 5 bases from V and 0 bases from J, with 6 bases between. CDR3 sequence (DNA): TGCGCCAGCAGGGACAACTCCTACGAGCAGTACTTC. It yields the protein CASRDNSYEQYF.

The rearrangement links TRBV7-2 to TRBJ2-3; 9 bases are shared with TRBD2. With V trimmed by 7 bases and J by 3 bases, 11 bases remained unmatched. The CDR3 contains 16 residues. Germline V CDR1 and CDR2: SGHTA, FQGNSA. CDR3 amino acids: CASTPLRGGRTDTQYF. The CDR3 region has the DNA TGTGCCAGCACCCCATTGCGGGGGGGCCGTACAGATACGCAGTATTTT.

This sequence joins TRBV23-1 and TRBJ2-5; D is ambiguous. TRBV23-1 is treated as an ORF (open reading frame) with a function not yet certain. The ends were cut back, 0 bases at V and 3 bases at J, with 2 bases in the middle. The CDR3 covers 12 residues. The CDR3 DNA reads TGCGCCAGCAGTCAATCCGAAGAGACCCAGTACTTC. Encoded protein: CASSQSEETQYF.

For this clone: Its ends do not fully match the called genes, so a read error is possible. Other DNA sequences in this specimen translate into the identical CDR3. The chain employs TRBV11-1 and TRBJ1-6, with 8 bases matching TRBD1. This CDR3 is built from 16 residues. The germline V gene encodes CDR1 SGHAT and CDR2 FQDESV (reference sequence). DNA for the CDR3: TGTGCCAGCAGCTTAGAAGGGGACAGGAGGTATTCCCCCCTCCACTTT. Its translation: CASSLEGDRRYSPLHF.

The chain joins TRBV5-1 to TRBJ2-3; D gene ambiguous. This CDR3 has 11 residues. Germline V gives CDR1 SGHRS, CDR2 YFSETQ. V lost 0 bases, J lost 11 bases, and 7 bases lay in between. Here the CDR3 DNA reads TGCGCCAGCAGCTTGGAGTTAGAGCAGTATTTT. This sequence encodes CASSLELEQYF. The variable domain in full, with the rest retrieved from reference TRBV5-1 and TRBJ2-3, is KAGVTQTPRYLIKTRGQQVTLSCSPISGHRSVSWYQQTPGQGLQFLFEYFSETQRNKGNFPGRFSGRQFSNSRSEMNVSTLELGDSALYLCASSLELEQYFGPGTRLTVL.

V is TRBV30 and J is TRBJ2-2; 9 positions match TRBD2. The CDR3 is 15 amino acids. CDR1 and CDR2 (germline): GTSNPN, SVGIG (reference sequence). V lost 5 bases to trimming and J lost 7 bases; unmatched junction nucleotides: 11. CDR3 nucleotides: TGTGCCTGGCAAACCGGGACTAGCTTGGTCGGGGAGCTGTTTTTT. The encoded protein is CAWQTGTSLVGELFF.

A single count supports this clone. V and J are TRBV6-1 and TRBJ2-5; 9 bases match TRBD1. The end of the DNA fits TRBJ2-7 better, so the J call may be wrong. The germline V gene encodes CDR1 MNHNS and CDR2 SASEGT. There are 15 residues in the CDR3. CDR3 region: CATKPGQGLSYEQYF. The CDR3 region has the DNA TGTGCCACCAAGCCGGGACAGGGTCTCTCCTACGAGCAGTACTTC.